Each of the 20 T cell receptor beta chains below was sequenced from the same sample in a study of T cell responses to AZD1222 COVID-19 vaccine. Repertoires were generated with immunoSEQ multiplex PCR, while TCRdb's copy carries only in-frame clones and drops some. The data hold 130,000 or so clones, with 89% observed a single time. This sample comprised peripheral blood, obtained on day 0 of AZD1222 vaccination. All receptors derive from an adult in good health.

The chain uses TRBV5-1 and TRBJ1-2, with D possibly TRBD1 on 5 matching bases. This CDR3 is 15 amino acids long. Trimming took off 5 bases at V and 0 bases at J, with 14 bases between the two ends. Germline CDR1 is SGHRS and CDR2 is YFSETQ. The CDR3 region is CASRLGDAANYGYTF. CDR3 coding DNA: TGCGCCAGCAGGTTAGGGGACGCTGCTAACTATGGCTACACCTTC.

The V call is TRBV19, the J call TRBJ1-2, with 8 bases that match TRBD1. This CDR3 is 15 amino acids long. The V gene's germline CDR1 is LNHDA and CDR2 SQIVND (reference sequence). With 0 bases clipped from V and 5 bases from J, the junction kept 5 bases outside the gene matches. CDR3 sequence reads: CASSIDRTGQYGYTF. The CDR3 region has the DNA TGTGCCAGTAGTATAGATAGGACAGGGCAGTATGGCTACACCTTC.

CDR3 loop: CSVDSLRTSTDTQYF. In DNA, the CDR3 is TGCAGCGTCGACAGCCTCCGGACTAGCACAGATACGCAGTATTTT. The chain uses TRBV29-1 and TRBJ2-3, with D possibly called TRBD1 or TRBD2 (5 bases each). There are 15 residues in the CDR3. The germline CDR1 and CDR2 sequences are SQVTM and ANQGSEA. V gave up 6 bases and J gave up 0 bases, with 16 bases separating them.

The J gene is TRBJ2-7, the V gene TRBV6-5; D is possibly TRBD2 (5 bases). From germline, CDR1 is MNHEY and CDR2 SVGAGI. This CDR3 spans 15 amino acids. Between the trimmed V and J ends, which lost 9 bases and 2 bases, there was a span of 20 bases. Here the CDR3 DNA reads TGTGCCAGTCAGGCAGGACCGTCGGGGACCTACGAGCAGTACTTC. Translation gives CASQAGPSGTYEQYF.

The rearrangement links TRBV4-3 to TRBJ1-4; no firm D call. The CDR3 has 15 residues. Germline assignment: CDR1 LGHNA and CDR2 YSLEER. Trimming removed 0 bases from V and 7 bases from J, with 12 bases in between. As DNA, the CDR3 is TGCGCCAGCAGCCAAGAAGGGAGGAGCGGTGAAAAACTGTTTTTT. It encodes CASSQEGRSGEKLFF.

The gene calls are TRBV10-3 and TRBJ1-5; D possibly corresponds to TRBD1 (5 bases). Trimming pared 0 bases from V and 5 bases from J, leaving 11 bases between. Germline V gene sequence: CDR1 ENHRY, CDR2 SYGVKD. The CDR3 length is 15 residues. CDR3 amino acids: CAISESRGGDQPQHF. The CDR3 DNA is TGTGCCATCAGTGAGTCGAGGGGAGGCGATCAGCCCCAGCATTTT.

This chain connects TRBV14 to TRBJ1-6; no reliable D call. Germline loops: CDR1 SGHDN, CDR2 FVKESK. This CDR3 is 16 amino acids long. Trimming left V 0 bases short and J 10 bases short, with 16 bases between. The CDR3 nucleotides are TGTGCCAGCAGCCAAGAGGCAGGTCTCTCGGGATCACCCCTCCACTTT. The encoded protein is CASSQEAGLSGSPLHF.

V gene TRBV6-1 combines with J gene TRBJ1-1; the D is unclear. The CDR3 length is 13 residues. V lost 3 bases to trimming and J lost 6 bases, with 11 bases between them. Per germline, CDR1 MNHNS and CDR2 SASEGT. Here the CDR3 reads CASSDGKMAEAFF. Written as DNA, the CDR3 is TGTGCCAGCAGTGATGGTAAGATGGCTGAAGCTTTCTTT.

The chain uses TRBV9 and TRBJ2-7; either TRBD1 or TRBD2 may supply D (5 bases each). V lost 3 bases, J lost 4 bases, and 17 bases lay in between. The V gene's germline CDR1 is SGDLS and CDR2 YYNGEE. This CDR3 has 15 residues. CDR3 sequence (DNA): TGTGCCAGCAGCGGGACCTCAGAGGGGTGGTACGAGCAGTACTTC. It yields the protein CASSGTSEGWYEQYF.

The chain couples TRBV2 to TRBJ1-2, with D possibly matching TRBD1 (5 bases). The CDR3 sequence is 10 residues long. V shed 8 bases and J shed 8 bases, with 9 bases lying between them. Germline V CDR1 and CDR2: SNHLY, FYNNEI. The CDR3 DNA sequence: TGTGCCAGCCAGGGAGAAGGCTACACCTTC. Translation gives CASQGEGYTF.

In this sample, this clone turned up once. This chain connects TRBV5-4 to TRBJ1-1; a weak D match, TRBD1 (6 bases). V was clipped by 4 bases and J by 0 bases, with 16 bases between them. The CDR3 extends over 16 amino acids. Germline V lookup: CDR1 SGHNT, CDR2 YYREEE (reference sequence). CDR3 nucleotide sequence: TGTGCCAGCAGCACCGGGACACGAATCATGAACACTGAAGCTTTCTTT. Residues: CASSTGTRIMNTEAFF.

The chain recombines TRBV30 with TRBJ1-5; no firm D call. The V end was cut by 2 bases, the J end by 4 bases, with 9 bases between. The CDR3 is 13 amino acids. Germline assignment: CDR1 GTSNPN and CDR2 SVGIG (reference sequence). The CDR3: CAWSTQLNQPQHF. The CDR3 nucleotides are TGTGCCTGGAGTACACAATTAAATCAGCCCCAGCATTTT.

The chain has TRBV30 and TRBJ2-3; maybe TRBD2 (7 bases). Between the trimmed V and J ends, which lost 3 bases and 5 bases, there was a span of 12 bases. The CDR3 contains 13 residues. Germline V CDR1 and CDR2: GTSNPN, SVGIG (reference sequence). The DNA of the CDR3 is TGTGCCTGGAGGCGGGGGCCGGGAGATACGCAGTATTTT. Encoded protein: CAWRRGPGDTQYF.

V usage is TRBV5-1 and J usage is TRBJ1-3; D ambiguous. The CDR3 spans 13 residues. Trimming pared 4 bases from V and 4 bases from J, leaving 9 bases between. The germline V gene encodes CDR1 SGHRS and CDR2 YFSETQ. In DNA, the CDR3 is TGCGCCAGCAGCCAGCAGCCCGGAAACACCATATATTTT. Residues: CASSQQPGNTIYF.

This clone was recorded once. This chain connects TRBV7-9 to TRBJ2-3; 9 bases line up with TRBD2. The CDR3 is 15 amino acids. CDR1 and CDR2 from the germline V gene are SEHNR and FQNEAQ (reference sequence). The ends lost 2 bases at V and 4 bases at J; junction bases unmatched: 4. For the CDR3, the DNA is TGTGCCAGCAGCTTATTGCGGGGGGGCCCAGATACGCAGTATTTT. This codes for CASSLLRGGPDTQYF.

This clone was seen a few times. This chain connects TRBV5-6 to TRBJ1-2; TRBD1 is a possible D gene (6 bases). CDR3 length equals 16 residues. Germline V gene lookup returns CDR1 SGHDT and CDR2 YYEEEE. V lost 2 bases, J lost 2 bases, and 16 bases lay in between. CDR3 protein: CASSLPNREANYGYTF. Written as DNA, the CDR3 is TGTGCCAGCAGCTTACCAAACAGGGAGGCCAACTATGGCTACACCTTC. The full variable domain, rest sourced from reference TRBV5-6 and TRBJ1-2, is DAGVTQSPTHLIKTRGQQVTLRCSPKSGHDTVSWYQQALGQGPQFIFQYYEEEERQRGNFPDRFSGHQFPNYSSELNVNALLLGDSALYLCASSLPNREANYGYTFGSGTRLTVV.

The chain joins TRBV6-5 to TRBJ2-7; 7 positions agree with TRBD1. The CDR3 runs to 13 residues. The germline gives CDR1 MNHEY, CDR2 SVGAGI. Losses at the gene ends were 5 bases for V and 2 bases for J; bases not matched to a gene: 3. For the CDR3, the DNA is TGTGCCAGCAGTCGGGACAGTACCTACGAGCAGTACTTC. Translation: CASSRDSTYEQYF.

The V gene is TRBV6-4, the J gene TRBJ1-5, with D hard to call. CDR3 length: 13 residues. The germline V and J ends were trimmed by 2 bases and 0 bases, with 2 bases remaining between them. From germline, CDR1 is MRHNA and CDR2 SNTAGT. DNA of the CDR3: TGTGCCAGCAGTGACAATAGCAATCAGCCCCAGCATTTT. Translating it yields CASSDNSNQPQHF.

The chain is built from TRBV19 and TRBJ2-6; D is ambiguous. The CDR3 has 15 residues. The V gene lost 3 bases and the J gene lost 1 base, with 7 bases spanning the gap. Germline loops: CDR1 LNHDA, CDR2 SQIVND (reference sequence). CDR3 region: CASSIWASGANVLTF. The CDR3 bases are TGTGCCAGTAGTATTTGGGCGTCTGGGGCCAACGTCCTGACTTTC.

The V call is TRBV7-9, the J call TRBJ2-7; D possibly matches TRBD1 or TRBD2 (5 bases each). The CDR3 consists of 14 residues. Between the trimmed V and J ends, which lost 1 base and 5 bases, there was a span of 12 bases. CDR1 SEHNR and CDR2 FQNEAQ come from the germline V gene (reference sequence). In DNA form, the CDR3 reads TGTGCCAGCAGCTTAGGGGGACCCGGGGACGAGCAGTACTTC. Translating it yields CASSLGGPGDEQYF.